The 20 T cell receptor beta chains reported below all come from one sample, sequenced in a study of cytomegalovirus exposure and HLA in healthy donors. The study ran its PCR with 60 Vbeta and 13 Jbeta primers. Using immunoSEQ multiplex PCR, the repertoire was profiled, and TCRdb retains in-frame clones only, with some absent. This sample carries more than 95,000 clones, about 80% of them seen once, and the ten largest clones take roughly 5%. Material for sequencing was PBMCs. All receptors come from a man aged 45-65 years in good health and CMV-seropositive.

This clone showed up just a few times. The chain carries TRBV2 and TRBJ2-7; no definite D call. The CDR3 extends over 13 amino acids. V lost 6 bases and J lost 2, with 11 bases in between. Per the germline V gene, CDR1 is SNHLY and CDR2 is FYNNEI. Written as DNA, the CDR3 is TGTGCCAGCAGCCCCTATTCGACCTACGAGCAGTACTTC. Translating gives CASSPYSTYEQYF.

The chain links TRBV29-1 to TRBJ1-5; 8 bases agree with TRBD1. Trimming cost V 6 bases and J 9 bases; bases outside gene matches: 10. This CDR3 has 13 residues. Germline values: CDR1 SQVTM, CDR2 ANQGSEA. The CDR3 reads CSVQTGDGAPQHF. The CDR3 DNA reads TGCAGCGTCCAGACAGGGGACGGGGCGCCCCAGCATTTT.

The rearrangement uses TRBV18 and TRBJ1-6; 9 bases are shared with TRBD1. This CDR3 comprises 18 residues. Germline V gene lookup returns CDR1 KGHSH and CDR2 LQKENI. J was trimmed by 1 base and V by 3 bases; bases with no gene match: 7. CDR3 nucleotide sequence: TGTGCCAGCTCACCGGTTGAACAGGGGGCATCCTATAATTCACCCCTCCACTTT. Translating gives CASSPVEQGASYNSPLHF.

This chain joins TRBV19 and TRBJ1-4, with D maybe TRBD1 (5 bases). With 4 bases removed from V and 3 bases from J, the gap between germline ends came to 9 bases. CDR1 and CDR2 (germline): LNHDA, SQIVND (reference sequence). The CDR3 has 14 residues. The CDR3 sequence is CASSTGRANEKLFF. As DNA, the CDR3 is TGTGCCAGTAGTACAGGGAGGGCTAATGAAAAACTGTTTTTT.

This clone was seen more than once but under ten times. The gene calls are TRBV5-8 and TRBJ1-3, with no clear D. The CDR3 is made up of 12 amino acids. The germline V gene has CDR1 SGHTS and CDR2 YDEGEE. V gave up 0 bases and J gave up 11 bases, with 9 bases separating them. This CDR3 reads CASSLDAVPIYF. The CDR3 DNA follows: TGTGCCAGCAGCTTGGACGCGGTCCCCATATATTTT.

V gene TRBV11-2 combines with J gene TRBJ1-2; 12 bases match TRBD1. CDR1 and CDR2 from the germline V gene are SGHAT and FQNNGV. Trimming took 8 bases from V and 5 from J; bases not matched to a gene: 3. There are 13 residues in the CDR3. The CDR3 protein is CASGDRGLYGYTF. The CDR3 DNA reads as TGTGCCAGCGGGGACAGGGGGCTTTATGGCTACACCTTC.

CDR3 nucleotides: TGTGCCAGTAGTATACGCGGGGGGCCCCTCTCGAATGAAAAACTGTTTTTT. Its translation: CASSIRGGPLSNEKLFF. The chain recombines TRBV19 with TRBJ1-4; maybe TRBD1 (6 bases). The CDR3 totals 17 residues. Germline lookup yields CDR1 LNHDA and CDR2 SQIVND (reference sequence). The germline V and J ends were trimmed by 2 bases and 5 bases, with 18 bases remaining between them.

This chain uses TRBV30 with TRBJ2-7; 9 bases line up with TRBD1. The CDR3 totals 16 residues. Germline CDR1 is GTSNPN and CDR2 is SVGIG (reference sequence). Unmatched junction bases numbered 10, after V lost 4 bases and J lost 0 bases. CDR3 coding DNA: TGTGCCTGGACTACCCTTGGGGACAGGGCCTCCTACGAGCAGTACTTC. As protein: CAWTTLGDRASYEQYF.

In this sample, this clone turned up a few times. The chain combines TRBV15 with TRBJ2-7, with 7 bases matching TRBD1. Looked up from germline, CDR1 is LNHNV and CDR2 is YYDKDF (reference sequence). This CDR3 spans 15 amino acids. V dropped 1 base and J dropped 5; count of bases not matched to a gene: 8. This CDR3 is CATSRGTGEINEQYF. Here the CDR3 DNA reads TGTGCCACCAGCAGAGGAACAGGGGAAATCAACGAGCAGTACTTC.

V usage is TRBV5-4 and J usage is TRBJ2-7; TRBD1 aligns across 10 bases. The CDR3 loop spans 15 amino acids. With V trimmed by 2 bases and J by 5 bases, 7 bases remained unmatched. Germline V CDR1 and CDR2: SGHNT, YYREEE (reference sequence). The CDR3 is CASSLPGQGLHEQYF. The CDR3 nucleotides read TGTGCCAGCAGCTTACCGGGACAGGGGCTCCACGAGCAGTACTTC.

This sequence joins TRBV29-1 and TRBJ2-3; D remains ambiguous. This CDR3 spans 13 amino acids. V lost 4 bases and J lost 1, with 9 bases in between. CDR1 is SQVTM, CDR2 ANQGSEA, per germline. The CDR3 DNA reads as TGCAGCGTTGTGGTTTCGGGCACAGATACGCAGTATTTT. Protein product: CSVVVSGTDTQYF.

V gene TRBV2 combines with J gene TRBJ2-1, with 8 bases matching TRBD2. V lost 5 bases, J lost 10 bases, and 16 bases stayed unmatched. Germline V gene sequence: CDR1 SNHLY, CDR2 FYNNEI. The CDR3 is 16 residues long. CDR3 sequence: CASSFRLSGKGREQFF. The CDR3 DNA sequence: TGTGCCAGCAGTTTCCGTCTTAGCGGGAAGGGGAGGGAGCAGTTCTTC. Full variable domain (remainder filled in from reference TRBV2 and TRBJ2-1): EPEVTQTPSHQVTQMGQEVILRCVPISNHLYFYWYRQILGQKVEFLVSFYNNEISEKSEIFDDQFSVERPDGSNFTLKIRSTKLEDSAMYFCASSFRLSGKGREQFFGPGTRLTVL.

The V call is TRBV7-9, the J call TRBJ2-7; D unclear. The V end lost 5 bases, the J end lost 3 bases, and 5 bases lay between the germline ends. Per the germline V gene, CDR1 is SEHNR and CDR2 is FQNEAQ (reference sequence). The CDR3 extends over 11 amino acids. CDR3 in DNA: TGTGCCAGCAGCACAAACTACGAGCAGTACTTC. Translation: CASSTNYEQYF.

The gene calls are TRBV7-2 and TRBJ2-1; 9 nucleotides align to TRBD1. There are 17 residues in the CDR3. Trimming cost V 2 bases and J 7 bases; bases outside gene matches: 12. The germline gives CDR1 SGHTA, CDR2 FQGNSA. The CDR3 region is CASSLNVDRGGRNEQFF. Written as DNA, the CDR3 is TGTGCCAGCAGCTTAAATGTGGACAGGGGAGGAAGGAATGAGCAGTTCTTC.

In its sample, this clone was seen once. The chain combines TRBV12-2 with TRBJ1-1. TRBV12-2 has pseudogene status. The CDR3 extends over 14 amino acids. CDR3 in DNA: TGTGCAAGTCGCCCCCGTCCCTCTTGTACTGAAGCTTTCTTT. Translated, it gives CASRPRPSCTEAFF.

This clone was seen more than once but under ten times. V gene TRBV7-2 combines with J gene TRBJ2-3; D perhaps matches TRBD2 (6 bases). This CDR3 spans 17 amino acids. Germline CDR1 and CDR2: SGHTA and FQGNSA. V was cut by 1 base and J by 1 base, with 15 bases left in between. This CDR3 is CASSLDVWEAGTDTQYF. The DNA for the CDR3 is TGTGCCAGCAGCTTAGACGTGTGGGAGGCCGGCACAGATACGCAGTATTTT.

The chain couples TRBV25-1 to TRBJ1-3, with TRBD1 identical over 8 bases. Unmatched junction bases numbered 9, after V lost 3 bases and J lost 5 bases. CDR1 is MGHDK and CDR2 is SYGVNS in the germline V gene. This CDR3 is built from 16 residues. This CDR3 reads CASSDPLTGDRNTIYF. The DNA of the CDR3 is TGTGCCAGCAGTGACCCACTGACAGGGGATCGAAACACCATATATTTT.

The chain uses TRBV2 and TRBJ1-4; D is ambiguous. Germline V gene lookup returns CDR1 SNHLY and CDR2 FYNNEI. The CDR3 is made up of 14 amino acids. V lost 3 bases to trimming and J lost 7 bases, with 12 bases between them. DNA for the CDR3: TGTGCCAGCAGTGAGCGGAATTTCGGTGAAAAACTGTTTTTT. Translating gives CASSERNFGEKLFF.

Remarks on this clone: Since no conserved phenylalanine or tryptophan closes the CDR3, a read error is the likely cause. This chain joins TRBV30 and TRBJ2-3; no reliable D call. The CDR3 extends over 13 amino acids. Germline V gene data show CDR1 as GTSNPN and CDR2 as SVGIG (reference sequence). V lost 5 bases to trimming and J lost 0 bases, with 9 bases between them. In DNA, the CDR3 is TGTGCCTGGTCCGGATCTAGCACAGATACGCAGTATGTT. Amino acid sequence: CAWSGSSTDTQYV.

This rearrangement joins TRBV5-1 to TRBJ2-1, with D possibly matching TRBD1 (6 bases). The length of the CDR3 is 15 residues. Trimming shortened V by 0 bases and J by 0 bases, and 7 bases separated the two germline ends. Germline V gives CDR1 SGHRS, CDR2 YFSETQ. The CDR3 is CASSLGTVSYNEQFF. The CDR3 DNA sequence: TGCGCCAGCAGCTTGGGGACAGTCTCCTACAATGAGCAGTTCTTC.